What follows describes a single T cell receptor (beta chain). TCRdb fed the 5' RACE reads into MiXCR, producing one record per CDR3 protein. The data contain around 300,000 distinct CDR3 sequences, over 10% of them singletons. These data originate in a study of T cells after yellow fever vaccination. Germline V CDR1 and CDR2: WSHSY, SAAADI. V shed 6 bases and J shed 7 bases, with 22 bases lying between them. CDR3 length: 15 amino acids. The sample was CD4+ T cells sorted from PBMCs, taken 45 days after the yellow fever booster vaccination. This sequence was found in a man aged 30 to 39 who received the YFV17D yellow fever vaccine. This chain links TRBV10-2 with TRBJ2-7; D may be TRBD2 (6 bases). The CDR3 coding sequence is TGCGCCAGCAGCGAAATAGCGGCTCGAGTAGGGGAGCAGTACTTC. Its protein product is CASSEIAARVGEQYF.